The rows below give T cell receptor beta chains drawn from one sample of a study of CD8 T cells in ankylosing spondylitis. A single record per CDR3 protein comes from TCRdb applying MiXCR to the 5' RACE reads. Here the sample spans some 130,000 distinct CDR3 sequences, roughly 13% being singletons. Material: blood, either unsorted or a sorted T cell fraction (not recorded which). These TCRs come from a female donor with ankylosing spondylitis or in good health (not recorded which). Both conserved end residues are part of each CDR3. D genes are given only for firm matches. Expanded clones get a size class; other rows say once, few or many, or leave the size out.

v_gene: TRBV20-1; j_gene: TRBJ2-1; abundance: -; d_gene: -; CDR3nt: TGCAGTGCTAGAGAGAGGACACTGAGCTCCTACAATGAGCAGTTCTTC; CDR3aa: CSARERTLSSYNEQFF
v_gene: TRBV7-3; j_gene: TRBJ2-1; abundance: -; d_gene: TRBD1; CDR3nt: TGTGCCAGCAGCGCCGGACAGGGGGCGAGCTACAATGAGCAGTTCTTC; CDR3aa: CASSAGQGASYNEQFF
v_gene: TRBV20-1; j_gene: TRBJ2-7; abundance: many; d_gene: -; CDR3nt: TGCAGTGCCCAAAATCCAGGCTCCTACGAGCAGTACTTC; CDR3aa: CSAQNPGSYEQYF
v_gene: TRBV6-1; j_gene: TRBJ1-5; abundance: many; d_gene: TRBD1; CDR3nt: TGTGCCAGCAGAGGGACAGTGGATTTTCAGCCCCAGCATTTT; CDR3aa: CASRGTVDFQPQHF
v_gene: TRBV5-1; j_gene: TRBJ2-5; abundance: -; d_gene: TRBD2; CDR3nt: TGCACCAGCAGCGACCTACTAGCGGGGTACCAAGAGACCCAGTACTTC; CDR3aa: CTSSDLLAGYQETQYF
v_gene: TRBV20-1; j_gene: TRBJ2-7; abundance: few; d_gene: -; CDR3nt: TGCAGTGCTAGAGATTTTGGGGGCTACGAGCAGTACTTC; CDR3aa: CSARDFGGYEQYF
v_gene: TRBV3-1; j_gene: TRBJ1-4; abundance: many; d_gene: -; CDR3nt: TGTGCCAGCAGCCAGAGACAGGCGCATAATGAAAAACTGTTTTTT; CDR3aa: CASSQRQAHNEKLFF
v_gene: TRBV10-3; j_gene: TRBJ1-5; abundance: many; d_gene: -; CDR3nt: TGTGCCACCCAGACAGAAAAAGGCCCTCAGCCCCAGCATTTT; CDR3aa: CATQTEKGPQPQHF
v_gene: TRBV12-3/TRBV12-4; j_gene: TRBJ2-1; abundance: -; d_gene: TRBD1; CDR3nt: TGTGCCAGCAGCCCCGAACAGGGGCTAATCAATGAGCAGTTCTTC; CDR3aa: CASSPEQGLINEQFF
v_gene: TRBV20-1; j_gene: TRBJ2-3; abundance: many; d_gene: -; CDR3nt: TGCAGTGCCCCCGGGTCTTCTTCGGATACGCAGTATTTT; CDR3aa: CSAPGSSSDTQYF
v_gene: TRBV20-1; j_gene: TRBJ2-1; abundance: -; d_gene: -; CDR3nt: TGCAGTGCTAGAGATGTCGGGGGTGGTTCCTACAATGAGCAGTTCTTC; CDR3aa: CSARDVGGGSYNEQFF
v_gene: TRBV5-5; j_gene: TRBJ2-3; abundance: many; d_gene: -; CDR3nt: TGTGCCAGCAGCTTGGGTGGGAGAACAGATACGCAGTATTTT; CDR3aa: CASSLGGRTDTQYF
v_gene: TRBV29-1; j_gene: TRBJ2-7; abundance: -; d_gene: -; CDR3nt: TGCAGCGTTGACCAGGGGATCGACGAGCAGTACTTC; CDR3aa: CSVDQGIDEQYF
v_gene: TRBV3-1; j_gene: TRBJ1-5; abundance: -; d_gene: -; CDR3nt: TGTGCCAGCAGCCAAGCGGGGGCAGGGGTGGGTCAGCCCCAGCATTTT; CDR3aa: CASSQAGAGVGQPQHF
v_gene: TRBV3-1; j_gene: TRBJ1-3; abundance: few; d_gene: -; CDR3nt: TGTGCCAGCAGCCAAGAGGGTGGAAACACCATATATTTT; CDR3aa: CASSQEGGNTIYF
v_gene: TRBV7-8; j_gene: TRBJ2-1; abundance: -; d_gene: TRBD2; CDR3nt: TGTGCCAGCAGCAAAACTAGCGCCGCCTACAATGAGCAGTTCTTC; CDR3aa: CASSKTSAAYNEQFF
v_gene: TRBV9; j_gene: TRBJ2-2; abundance: -; d_gene: TRBD2; CDR3nt: TGTGCCAGCAGCGTAGAAGCAGCGGGAGCCAACACCGGGGAGCTGTTTTTT; CDR3aa: CASSVEAAGANTGELFF
v_gene: TRBV5-1; j_gene: TRBJ2-2; abundance: few; d_gene: TRBD1; CDR3nt: TGCGCCAGCAGCTGGGACAGGCTCGACACCGGGGAGCTGTTTTTT; CDR3aa: CASSWDRLDTGELFF
v_gene: TRBV5-1; j_gene: TRBJ2-1; abundance: many; d_gene: -; CDR3nt: TGCGCCAGCAGCCGACAGGAAGGCTACAATGAGCAGTTCTTC; CDR3aa: CASSRQEGYNEQFF
v_gene: TRBV3-1; j_gene: TRBJ1-4; abundance: few; d_gene: -; CDR3nt: TGTGCCAGCAGCCAATGGGCAACTAATGAAAAACTGTTTTTT; CDR3aa: CASSQWATNEKLFF
v_gene: TRBV5-1; j_gene: TRBJ2-1; abundance: few; d_gene: TRBD1; CDR3nt: TGCGCCAGCAGCACAAACAGGGGGCGGAATAATGAGCAGTTCTTC; CDR3aa: CASSTNRGRNNEQFF
v_gene: TRBV3-1; j_gene: TRBJ2-4; abundance: -; d_gene: -; CDR3nt: TGTGCCAGCAGCCAAGATGGGGGTAGGAAAAACAGTCAGTACTTC; CDR3aa: CASSQDGGRKNSQYF
v_gene: TRBV20-1; j_gene: TRBJ1-1; abundance: many; d_gene: -; CDR3nt: TGCAGTGCTAGAGGACATACGAACACTGAAGCTTTCTTT; CDR3aa: CSARGHTNTEAFF
v_gene: TRBV11-2; j_gene: TRBJ2-2; abundance: many; d_gene: TRBD2; CDR3nt: TGTGCCAGCAGCTTAGATCTTAGCGGGACGGCCGGGGAGCTGTTTTTT; CDR3aa: CASSLDLSGTAGELFF
v_gene: TRBV28; j_gene: TRBJ2-3; abundance: many; d_gene: TRBD2; CDR3nt: TGTGCCAGCAGTTCCCCGGGACTAGCGGGGGGGGTCACAGATACGCAGTATTTT; CDR3aa: CASSSPGLAGGVTDTQYF
v_gene: TRBV27; j_gene: TRBJ2-5; abundance: many; d_gene: TRBD2; CDR3nt: TGTGCCAGCAGTTTGAGTCCCCTAGCGGCACAGCAGACCCAGTACTTC; CDR3aa: CASSLSPLAAQQTQYF
v_gene: TRBV12-2; j_gene: TRBJ2-7; abundance: -; d_gene: -; CDR3nt: TGTGCAAGTCGCTCAAAGGGAGGATACGAGCAGTACTTC; CDR3aa: CASRSKGGYEQYF
v_gene: TRBV29-1; j_gene: TRBJ2-1; abundance: -; d_gene: TRBD1; CDR3nt: TGCAGCGTGACAGGGTTTAATGAGCAGTTCTTC; CDR3aa: CSVTGFNEQFF